This T cell receptor beta chain was retrieved from a study of control samples from healthy donors and cancer patients. Germline lookup yields CDR1 MNHEY and CDR2 SVGAGI. This CDR3 contains 13 residues. Trimming cost V 6 bases and J 3 bases; bases outside gene matches: 5. This clone appeared a single time. Some clones are missing from TCRdb's copy, which holds only in-frame ones; the method was immunoSEQ multiplex PCR. The sample has approximately 86,000 clones, about 83% seen once. This TCR came from a woman in her 40s in good health. The sample taken for sequencing was blood. The chain employs TRBV6-5 and TRBJ2-7, with 7 bases identical to TRBD1. The CDR3 here is CASSPGDSYEQYF. CDR3 DNA: TGTGCCAGCAGCCCCGGGGACAGCTACGAGCAGTACTTC.